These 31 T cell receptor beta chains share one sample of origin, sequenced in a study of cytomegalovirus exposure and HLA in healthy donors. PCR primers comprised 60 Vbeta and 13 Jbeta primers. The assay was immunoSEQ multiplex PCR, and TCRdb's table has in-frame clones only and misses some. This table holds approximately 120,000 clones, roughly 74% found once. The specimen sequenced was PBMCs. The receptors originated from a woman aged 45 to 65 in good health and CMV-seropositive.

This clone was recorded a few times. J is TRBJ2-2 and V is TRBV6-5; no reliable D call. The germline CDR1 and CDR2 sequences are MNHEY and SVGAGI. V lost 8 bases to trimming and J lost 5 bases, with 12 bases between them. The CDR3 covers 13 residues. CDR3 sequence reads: CASQSPETGELFF. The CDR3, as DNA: TGTGCCAGCCAAAGCCCGGAGACCGGGGAGCTGTTTTTT.

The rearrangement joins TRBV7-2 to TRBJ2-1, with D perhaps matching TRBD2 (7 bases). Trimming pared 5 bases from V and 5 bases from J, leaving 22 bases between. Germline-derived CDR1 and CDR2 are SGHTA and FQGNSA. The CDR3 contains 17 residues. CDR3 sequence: CASSPAPHLGGDNEQFF. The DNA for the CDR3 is TGTGCCAGCAGCCCGGCCCCGCACCTAGGGGGGGACAATGAGCAGTTCTTC.

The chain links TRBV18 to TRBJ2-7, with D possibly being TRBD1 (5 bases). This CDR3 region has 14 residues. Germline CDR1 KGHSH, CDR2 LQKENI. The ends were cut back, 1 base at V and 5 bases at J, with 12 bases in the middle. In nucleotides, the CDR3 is TGTGCCAGCTCACCACTCACAGGTATCAACGAGCAGTACTTC. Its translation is CASSPLTGINEQYF.

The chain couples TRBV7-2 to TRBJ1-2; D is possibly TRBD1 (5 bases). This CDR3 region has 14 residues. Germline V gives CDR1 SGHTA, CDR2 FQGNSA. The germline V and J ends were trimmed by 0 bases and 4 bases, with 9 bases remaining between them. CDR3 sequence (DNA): TGTGCCAGCAGCTTAGCAACAGGATCCTATGGCTACACCTTC. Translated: CASSLATGSYGYTF.

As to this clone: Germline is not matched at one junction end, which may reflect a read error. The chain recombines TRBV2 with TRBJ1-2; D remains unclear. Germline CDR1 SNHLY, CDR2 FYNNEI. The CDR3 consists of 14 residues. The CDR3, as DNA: TGTGCCAGCAGTGAAGAGAAGAACATACCATATAACAACTTC. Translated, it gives CASSEEKNIPYNNF.

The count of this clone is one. The CDR3 loop reads CASSLGGDRTYEQYF. The DNA of the CDR3 is TGTGCCAGCAGCTTAGGGGGGGACAGAACCTACGAGCAGTACTTC. The chain links TRBV7-2 to TRBJ2-7, with D tentatively TRBD1 (7 bases). V was shortened by 1 base and J by 2 bases, with 12 bases between the two germline ends. The CDR3 has 15 amino acids. Germline CDR1 and CDR2: SGHTA and FQGNSA.

The chain's CDR3 is CASSARLAQDTQYF. The CDR3 DNA is TGTGCCAGCAGTGCCAGACTAGCGCAAGATACGCAGTATTTT. The gene calls are TRBV2 and TRBJ2-3; TRBD2 aligns across 8 bases. This CDR3 is 14 amino acids long. Per germline, CDR1 SNHLY and CDR2 FYNNEI. V shed 4 bases and J 5 bases; nucleotides not matched to a gene: 5.

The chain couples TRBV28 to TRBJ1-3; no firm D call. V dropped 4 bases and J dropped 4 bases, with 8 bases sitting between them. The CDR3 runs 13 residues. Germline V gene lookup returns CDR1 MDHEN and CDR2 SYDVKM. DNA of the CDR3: TGTGCCAGCAGTTCCAATACAGGAAACACCATATATTTT. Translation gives CASSSNTGNTIYF. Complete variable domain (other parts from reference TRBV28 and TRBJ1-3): DVKVTQSSRYLVKRTGEKVFLECVQDMDHENMFWYRQDPGLGLRLIYFSYDVKMKEKGDIPEGYSVSREKKERFSLILESASTNQTSMYLCASSSNTGNTIYFGEGSWLTVV.

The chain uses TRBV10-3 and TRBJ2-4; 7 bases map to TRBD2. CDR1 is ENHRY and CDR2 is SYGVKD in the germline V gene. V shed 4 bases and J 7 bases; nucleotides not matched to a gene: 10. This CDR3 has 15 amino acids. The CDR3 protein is CAISAQVGGGNIQYF. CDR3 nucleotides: TGTGCCATCAGTGCCCAAGTGGGCGGGGGTAACATTCAGTACTTC.

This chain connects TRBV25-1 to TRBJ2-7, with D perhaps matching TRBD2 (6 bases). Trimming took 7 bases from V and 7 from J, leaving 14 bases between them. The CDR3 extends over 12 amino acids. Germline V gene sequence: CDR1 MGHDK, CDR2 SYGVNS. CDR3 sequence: CASTKIGGEQYF. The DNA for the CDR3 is TGTGCCAGCACCAAAATAGGAGGGGAGCAGTACTTC.

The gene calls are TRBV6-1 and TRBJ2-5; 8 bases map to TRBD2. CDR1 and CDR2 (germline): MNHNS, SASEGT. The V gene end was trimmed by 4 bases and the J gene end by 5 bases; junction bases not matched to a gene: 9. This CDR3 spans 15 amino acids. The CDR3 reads CASSAQPAGVETQYF. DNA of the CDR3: TGTGCCAGCAGTGCCCAGCCAGCGGGGGTGGAGACCCAGTACTTC.

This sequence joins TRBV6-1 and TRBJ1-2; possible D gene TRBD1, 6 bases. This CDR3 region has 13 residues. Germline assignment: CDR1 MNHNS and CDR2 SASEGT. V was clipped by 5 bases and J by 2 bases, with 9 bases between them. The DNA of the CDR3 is TGTGCCAGCAGTTGGGACAAGAACTATGGCTACACCTTC. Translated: CASSWDKNYGYTF.

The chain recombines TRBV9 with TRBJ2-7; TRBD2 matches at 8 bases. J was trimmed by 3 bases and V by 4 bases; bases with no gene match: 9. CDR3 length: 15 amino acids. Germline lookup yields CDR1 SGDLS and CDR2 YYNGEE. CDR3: CASSLNPGGDYEQYF. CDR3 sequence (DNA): TGTGCCAGCAGCCTCAACCCGGGGGGGGACTACGAGCAGTACTTC. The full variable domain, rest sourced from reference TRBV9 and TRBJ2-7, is DSGVTQTPKHLITATGQRVTLRCSPRSGDLSVYWYQQSLDQGLQFLIQYYNGEERAKGNILERFSAQQFPDLHSELNLSSLELGDSALYFCASSLNPGGDYEQYFGPGTRLTVT.

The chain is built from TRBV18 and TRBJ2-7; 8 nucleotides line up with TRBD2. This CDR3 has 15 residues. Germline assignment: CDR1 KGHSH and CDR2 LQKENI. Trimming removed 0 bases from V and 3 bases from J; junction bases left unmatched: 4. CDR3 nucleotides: TGTGCCAGCTCACCACCGGTAGCGGGAAGCTACGAGCAGTACTTC. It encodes CASSPPVAGSYEQYF.

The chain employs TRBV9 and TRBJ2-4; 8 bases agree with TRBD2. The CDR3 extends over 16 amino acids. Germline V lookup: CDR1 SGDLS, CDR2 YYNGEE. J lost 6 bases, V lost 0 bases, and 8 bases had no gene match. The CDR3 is CASSVGPGLAGNIQYF. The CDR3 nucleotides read TGTGCCAGCAGCGTAGGTCCAGGGCTAGCGGGAAACATTCAGTACTTC.

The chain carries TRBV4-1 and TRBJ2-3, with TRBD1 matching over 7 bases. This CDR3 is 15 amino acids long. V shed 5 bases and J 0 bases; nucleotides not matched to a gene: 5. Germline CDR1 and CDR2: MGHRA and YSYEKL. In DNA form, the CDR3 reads TGCGCCAGCAGCGCCGGGACAGCGAGCACAGATACGCAGTATTTT. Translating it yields CASSAGTASTDTQYF.

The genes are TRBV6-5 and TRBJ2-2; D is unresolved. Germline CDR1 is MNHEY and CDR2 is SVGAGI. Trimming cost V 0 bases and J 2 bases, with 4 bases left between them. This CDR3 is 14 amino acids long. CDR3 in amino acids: CASSYSSNTGELFF. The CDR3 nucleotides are TGTGCCAGCAGTTACTCTAGCAACACCGGGGAGCTGTTTTTT.

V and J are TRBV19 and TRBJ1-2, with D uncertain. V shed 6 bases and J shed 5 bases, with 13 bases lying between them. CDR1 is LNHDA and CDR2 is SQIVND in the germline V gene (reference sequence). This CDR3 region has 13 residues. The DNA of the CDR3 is TGTGCCAGTAGCCCCCCGACTGTGTATGGCTACACCTTC. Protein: CASSPPTVYGYTF.

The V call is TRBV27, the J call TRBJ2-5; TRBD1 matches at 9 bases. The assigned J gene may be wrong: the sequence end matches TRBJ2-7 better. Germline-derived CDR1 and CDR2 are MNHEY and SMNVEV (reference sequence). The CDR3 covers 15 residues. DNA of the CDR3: TGTGCCAGCAGTTTGTCCGGGACAGGGAGTTACGAGCAGTACTTC. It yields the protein CASSLSGTGSYEQYF.

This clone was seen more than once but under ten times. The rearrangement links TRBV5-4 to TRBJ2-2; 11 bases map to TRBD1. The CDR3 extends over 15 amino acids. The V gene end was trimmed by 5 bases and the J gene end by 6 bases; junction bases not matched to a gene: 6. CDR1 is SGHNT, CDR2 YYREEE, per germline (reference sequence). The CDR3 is CASRSGTGGPGELFF. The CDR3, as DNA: TGTGCCAGCAGATCCGGGACAGGGGGACCCGGGGAGCTGTTTTTT.

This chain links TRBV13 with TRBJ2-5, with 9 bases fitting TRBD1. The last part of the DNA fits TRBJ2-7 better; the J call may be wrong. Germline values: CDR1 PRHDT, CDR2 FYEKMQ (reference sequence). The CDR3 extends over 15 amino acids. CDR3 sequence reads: CASSLGADRGHEQYF. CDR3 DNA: TGTGCCAGCAGCTTAGGGGCGGACAGGGGACACGAGCAGTACTTC.

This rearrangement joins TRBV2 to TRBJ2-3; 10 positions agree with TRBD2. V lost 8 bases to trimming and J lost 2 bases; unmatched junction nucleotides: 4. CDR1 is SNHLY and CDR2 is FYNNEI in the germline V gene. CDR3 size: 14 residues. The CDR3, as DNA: TGTGCCAGCGGTGGACTAGCGGCCACAGATACGCAGTATTTT. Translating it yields CASGGLAATDTQYF.

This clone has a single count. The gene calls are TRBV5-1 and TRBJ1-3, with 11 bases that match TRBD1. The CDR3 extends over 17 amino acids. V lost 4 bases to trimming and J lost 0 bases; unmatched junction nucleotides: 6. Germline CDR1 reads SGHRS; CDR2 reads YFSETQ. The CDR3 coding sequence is TGCGCCAGCAGCCCGGGACAGGGGGGATCCTCTGGAAACACCATATATTTT. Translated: CASSPGQGGSSGNTIYF.

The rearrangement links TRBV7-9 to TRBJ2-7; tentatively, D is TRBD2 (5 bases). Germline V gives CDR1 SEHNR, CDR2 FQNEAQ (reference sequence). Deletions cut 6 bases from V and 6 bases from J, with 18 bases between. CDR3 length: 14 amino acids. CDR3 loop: CASRRGLGSLEQYF. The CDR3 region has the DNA TGTGCCAGCAGAAGAGGGCTAGGCTCTCTCGAGCAGTACTTC.

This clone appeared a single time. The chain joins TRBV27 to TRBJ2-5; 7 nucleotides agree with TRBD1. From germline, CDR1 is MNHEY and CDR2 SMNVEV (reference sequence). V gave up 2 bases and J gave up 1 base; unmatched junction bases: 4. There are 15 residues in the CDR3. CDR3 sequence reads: CASSLTAGGQETQYF. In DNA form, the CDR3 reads TGTGCCAGCAGTTTAACCGCAGGGGGCCAAGAGACCCAGTACTTC.

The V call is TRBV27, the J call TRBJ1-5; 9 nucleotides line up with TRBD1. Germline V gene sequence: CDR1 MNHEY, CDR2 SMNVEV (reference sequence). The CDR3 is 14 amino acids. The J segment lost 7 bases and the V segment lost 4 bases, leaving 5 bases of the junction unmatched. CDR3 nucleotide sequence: TGTGCCAGCAGTTCCAGACAGGGGGGCCAGCCCCAGCATTTT. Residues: CASSSRQGGQPQHF.

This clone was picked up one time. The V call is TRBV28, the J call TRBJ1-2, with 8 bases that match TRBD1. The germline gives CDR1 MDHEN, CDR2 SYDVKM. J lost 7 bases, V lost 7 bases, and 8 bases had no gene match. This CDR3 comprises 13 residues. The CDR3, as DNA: TGTGCCAGCATCACAGGACAGGGACGTGGCTACACCTTC. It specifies CASITGQGRGYTF.

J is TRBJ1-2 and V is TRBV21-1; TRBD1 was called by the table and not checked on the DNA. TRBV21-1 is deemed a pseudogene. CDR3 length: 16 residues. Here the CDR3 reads CASSSHKQGACYGYTF. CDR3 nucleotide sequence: TGTGCCAGCAGCTCCCACAAACAGGGGGCCTGCTATGGCTACACCTTC.

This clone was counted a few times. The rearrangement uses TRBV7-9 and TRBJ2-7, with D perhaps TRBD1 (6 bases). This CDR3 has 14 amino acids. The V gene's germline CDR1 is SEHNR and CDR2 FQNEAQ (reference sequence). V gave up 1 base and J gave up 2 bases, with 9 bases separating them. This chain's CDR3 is CASSLGWDTYEQYF. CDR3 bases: TGTGCCAGCAGCTTAGGGTGGGACACCTACGAGCAGTACTTC. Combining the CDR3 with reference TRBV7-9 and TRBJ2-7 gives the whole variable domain DTGVSQNPRHKITKRGQNVTFRCDPISEHNRLYWYRQTLGQGPEFLTYFQNEAQLEKSRLLSDRFSAERPKGSFSTLEIQRTEQGDSAMYLCASSLGWDTYEQYFGPGTRLTVT.

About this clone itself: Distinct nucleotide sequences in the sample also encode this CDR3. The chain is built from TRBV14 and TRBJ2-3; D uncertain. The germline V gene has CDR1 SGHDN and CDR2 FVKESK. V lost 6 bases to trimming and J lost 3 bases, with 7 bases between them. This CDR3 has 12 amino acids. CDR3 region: CASSPRTDTQYF. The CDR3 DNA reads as TGTGCCAGCAGTCCTAGGACAGATACGCAGTATTTT. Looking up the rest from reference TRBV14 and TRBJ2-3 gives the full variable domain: EAGVTQFPSHSVIEKGQTVTLRCDPISGHDNLYWYRRVMGKEIKFLLHFVKESKQDESGMPNNRFLAERTGGTYSTLKVQPAELEDSGVYFCASSPRTDTQYFGPGTRLTVL.

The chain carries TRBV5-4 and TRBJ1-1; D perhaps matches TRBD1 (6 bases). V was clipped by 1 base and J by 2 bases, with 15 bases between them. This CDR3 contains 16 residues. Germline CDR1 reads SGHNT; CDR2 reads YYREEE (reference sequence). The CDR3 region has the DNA TGTGCCAGCAGCTTGTGGCAGGGGAGTATCAACACTGAAGCTTTCTTT. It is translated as CASSLWQGSINTEAFF.